The clone carrying this T cell receptor beta chain is termed medium-sized. A single record per CDR3 protein comes from TCRdb applying MiXCR to the 5' RACE reads. The data contain 30,000 to 35,000 distinct CDR3 sequences, 4.6% of them singletons. Germline values: CDR1 GTSNPN, CDR2 SVGIG (reference sequence). The CDR3 runs 12 residues. Trimming shortened V by 7 bases and J by 0 bases, and 6 bases separated the two germline ends. This sample stems from a study of early T cells in non-severe SARS-CoV-2 infection. The source material was whole blood. The chain uses TRBV30 and TRBJ2-2; no clear D. This receptor was obtained from an adult who was a healthcare worker with PCR-confirmed SARS-CoV-2 infection or an uninfected control (not recorded which). CDR3 sequence reads: CASQPNTGELFF. CDR3 DNA: TGTGCCTCACAGCCGAACACCGGGGAGCTGTTTTTT. Filled out from reference TRBV30 and TRBJ2-2, the complete variable domain reads SQTIHQWPATLVQPVGSPLSLECTVEGTSNPNLYWYRQAAGRGLQLLFYSVGIGQISSEVPQNLSASRPQDRQFILSSKKLLLSDSGFYLCASQPNTGELFFGEGSRLTVL.